The T cell receptor beta chain under discussion was sequenced for a study of T cells in Graves' hyperthyroidism and ophthalmopathy. Across the whole study: Peripheral blood sampling occurred at initial diagnosis, before any treatment. Study-wide results and limits: Blood samples included most of the expanded thyroid clonotypes exceeding 0.001. The model predicted ophthalmopathy a median around six months before onset.

TCR beta CDR3 region amplification was performed from RNA transcripts. Using the HTBI primer set, a first-round RT-PCR was run on the TCR CDR3. From the multiplex PCR reads, TCRdb called clonotypes with MiXCR, one entry per CDR3 protein. Of some 500,000 distinct CDR3 sequences in the sample, over 13% were seen once. This CDR3 spans 14 amino acids. The V gene's germline CDR1 is SQVTM and CDR2 ANQGSEA. V was clipped by 7 bases and J by 2 bases; unmatched bases: 9. This clonotype was counted between two and nine times. The target antigen is unknown. The sample comprised blood. This sequence originates from a woman aged 18-29 years with Graves' hyperthyroidism. The chain combines TRBV29-1 with TRBJ2-3, with TRBD1 identical over 7 bases. The CDR3, as DNA: TGCAGCGCGGATGGGACAGCTAACACAGATACGCAGTATTTT. Residues: CSADGTANTDTQYF.